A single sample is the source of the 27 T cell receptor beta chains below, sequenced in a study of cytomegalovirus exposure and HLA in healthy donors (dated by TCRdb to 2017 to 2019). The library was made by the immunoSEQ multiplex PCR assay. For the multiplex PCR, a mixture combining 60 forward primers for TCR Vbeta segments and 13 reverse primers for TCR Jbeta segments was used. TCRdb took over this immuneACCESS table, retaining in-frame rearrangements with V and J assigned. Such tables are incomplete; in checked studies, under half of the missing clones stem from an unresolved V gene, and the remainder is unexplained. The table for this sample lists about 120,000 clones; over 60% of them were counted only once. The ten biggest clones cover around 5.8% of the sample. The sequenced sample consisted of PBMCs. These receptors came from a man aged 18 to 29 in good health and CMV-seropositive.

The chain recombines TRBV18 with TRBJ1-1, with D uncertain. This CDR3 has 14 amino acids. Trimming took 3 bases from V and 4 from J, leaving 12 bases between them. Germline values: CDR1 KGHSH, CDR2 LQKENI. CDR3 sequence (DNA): TGTGCCAGCTCACCGCCGATTACGGGCACTGAAGCTTTCTTT. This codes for CASSPPITGTEAFF.

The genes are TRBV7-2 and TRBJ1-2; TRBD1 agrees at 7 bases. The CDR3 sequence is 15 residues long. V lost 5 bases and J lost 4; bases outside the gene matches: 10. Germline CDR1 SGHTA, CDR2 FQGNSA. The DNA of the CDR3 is TGTGCCAGCAGCCATAACAGGGGCCACCCCTATGGCTACACCTTC. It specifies CASSHNRGHPYGYTF.

CDR3 sequence reads: CASSYSVGRSYEQYF. In DNA form, the CDR3 reads TGTGCCAGCAGTTACTCTGTCGGGAGATCCTACGAGCAGTACTTC. This chain joins TRBV6-5 and TRBJ2-7, with TRBD2 as a possible D gene (6 bases). The germline V gene encodes CDR1 MNHEY and CDR2 SVGAGI. V gave up 0 bases and J gave up 1 base, with 10 bases separating them. The CDR3 is 15 residues long.

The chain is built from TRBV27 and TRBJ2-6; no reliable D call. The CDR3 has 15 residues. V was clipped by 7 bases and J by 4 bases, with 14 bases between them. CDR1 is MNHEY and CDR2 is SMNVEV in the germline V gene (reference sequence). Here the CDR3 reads CASTPQRSGANVLTF. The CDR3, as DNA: TGTGCCAGCACACCCCAACGGTCAGGGGCCAACGTCCTGACTTTC. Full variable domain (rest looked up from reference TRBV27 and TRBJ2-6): EAQVTQNPRYLITVTGKKLTVTCSQNMNHEYMSWYRQDPGLGLRQIYYSMNVEVTDKGDVPEGYKVSRKEKRNFPLILESPSPNQTSLYFCASTPQRSGANVLTFGAGSRLTVL.

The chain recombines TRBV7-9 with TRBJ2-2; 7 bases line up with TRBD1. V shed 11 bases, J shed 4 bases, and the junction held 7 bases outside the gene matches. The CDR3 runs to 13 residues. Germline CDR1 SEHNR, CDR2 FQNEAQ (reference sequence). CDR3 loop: CAVTGVGTGELFF. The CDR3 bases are TGTGCCGTCACAGGGGTGGGCACCGGGGAGCTGTTTTTT.

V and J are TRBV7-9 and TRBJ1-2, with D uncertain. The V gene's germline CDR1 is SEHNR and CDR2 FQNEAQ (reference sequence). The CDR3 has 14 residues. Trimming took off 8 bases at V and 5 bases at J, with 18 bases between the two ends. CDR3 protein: CASFSSGFWYGYTF. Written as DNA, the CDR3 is TGTGCCAGCTTTTCGTCGGGTTTTTGGTATGGCTACACCTTC.

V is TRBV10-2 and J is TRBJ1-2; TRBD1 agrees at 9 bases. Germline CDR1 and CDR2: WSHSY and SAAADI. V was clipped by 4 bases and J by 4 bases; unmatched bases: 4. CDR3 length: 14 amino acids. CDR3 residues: CASSVGQGSYGYTF. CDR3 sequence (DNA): TGCGCCAGCAGTGTAGGACAGGGGAGCTATGGCTACACCTTC.

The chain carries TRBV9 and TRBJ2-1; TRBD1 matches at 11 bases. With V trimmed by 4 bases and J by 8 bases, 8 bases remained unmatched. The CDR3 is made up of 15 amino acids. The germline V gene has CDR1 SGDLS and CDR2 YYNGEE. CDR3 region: CASSWDRGGDDEQFF. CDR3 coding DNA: TGTGCCAGCAGCTGGGACAGGGGGGGGGACGATGAGCAGTTCTTC.

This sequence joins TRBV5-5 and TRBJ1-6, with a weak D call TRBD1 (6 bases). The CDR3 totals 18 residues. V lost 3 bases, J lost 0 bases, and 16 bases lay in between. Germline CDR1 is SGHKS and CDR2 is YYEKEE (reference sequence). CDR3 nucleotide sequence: TGTGCCAGCAGCTCAACAAGGGACACCAGCTCCTATAATTCACCCCTCCACTTT. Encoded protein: CASSSTRDTSSYNSPLHF.

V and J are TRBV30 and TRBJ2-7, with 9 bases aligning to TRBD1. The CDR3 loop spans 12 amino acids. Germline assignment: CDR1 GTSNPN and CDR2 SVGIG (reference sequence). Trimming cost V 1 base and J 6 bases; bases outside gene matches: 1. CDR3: CAWSDRGREQYF. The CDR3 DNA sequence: TGTGCCTGGAGTGACAGGGGGCGCGAGCAGTACTTC.

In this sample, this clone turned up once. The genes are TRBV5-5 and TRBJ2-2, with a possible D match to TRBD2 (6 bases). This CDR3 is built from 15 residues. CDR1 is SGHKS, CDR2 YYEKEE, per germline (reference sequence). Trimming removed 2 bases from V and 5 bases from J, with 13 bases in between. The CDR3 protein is CASSFTGVLTGELFF. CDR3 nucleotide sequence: TGTGCCAGCAGCTTCACGGGAGTGCTTACCGGGGAGCTGTTTTTT. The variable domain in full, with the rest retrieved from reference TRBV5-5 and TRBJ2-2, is DAGVTQSPTHLIKTRGQQVTLRCSPISGHKSVSWYQQVLGQGPQFIFQYYEKEERGRGNFPDRFSARQFPNYSSELNVNALLLGDSALYLCASSFTGVLTGELFFGEGSRLTVL.

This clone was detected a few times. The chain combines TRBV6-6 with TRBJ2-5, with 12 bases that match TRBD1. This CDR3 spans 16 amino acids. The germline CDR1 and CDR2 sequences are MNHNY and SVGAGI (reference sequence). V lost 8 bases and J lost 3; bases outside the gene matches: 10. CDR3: CASVTGQGAPEETQYF. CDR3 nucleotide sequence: TGTGCCAGCGTGACGGGACAGGGGGCCCCAGAAGAGACCCAGTACTTC.

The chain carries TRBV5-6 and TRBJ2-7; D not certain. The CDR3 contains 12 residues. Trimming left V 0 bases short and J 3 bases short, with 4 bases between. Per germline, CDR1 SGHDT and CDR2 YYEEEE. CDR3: CASSLDNYEQYF. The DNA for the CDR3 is TGTGCCAGCAGCTTGGACAACTACGAGCAGTACTTC. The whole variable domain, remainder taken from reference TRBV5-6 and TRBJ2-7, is DAGVTQSPTHLIKTRGQQVTLRCSPKSGHDTVSWYQQALGQGPQFIFQYYEEEERQRGNFPDRFSGHQFPNYSSELNVNALLLGDSALYLCASSLDNYEQYFGPGTRLTVT.

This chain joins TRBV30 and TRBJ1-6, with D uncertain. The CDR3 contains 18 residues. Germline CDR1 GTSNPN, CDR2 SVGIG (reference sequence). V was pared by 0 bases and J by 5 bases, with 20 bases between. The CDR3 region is CAWSVSGPFSGNNSPLHF. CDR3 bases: TGTGCCTGGAGTGTAAGCGGGCCTTTTAGCGGGAATAATTCACCCCTCCACTTT.

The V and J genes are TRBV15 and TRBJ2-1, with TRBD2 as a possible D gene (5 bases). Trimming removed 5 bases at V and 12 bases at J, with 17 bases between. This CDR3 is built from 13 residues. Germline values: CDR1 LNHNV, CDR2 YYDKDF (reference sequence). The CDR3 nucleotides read TGTGCCACCAGCGTGGACGAGGGCCGATGGCAGTTCTTC. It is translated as CATSVDEGRWQFF.

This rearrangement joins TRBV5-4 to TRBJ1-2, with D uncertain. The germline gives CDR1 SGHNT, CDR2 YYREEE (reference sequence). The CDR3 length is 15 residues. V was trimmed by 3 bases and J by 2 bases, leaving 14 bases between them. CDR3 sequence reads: CASSSGHNFNYGYTF. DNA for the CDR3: TGTGCCAGCAGCTCTGGGCACAACTTCAACTATGGCTACACCTTC.

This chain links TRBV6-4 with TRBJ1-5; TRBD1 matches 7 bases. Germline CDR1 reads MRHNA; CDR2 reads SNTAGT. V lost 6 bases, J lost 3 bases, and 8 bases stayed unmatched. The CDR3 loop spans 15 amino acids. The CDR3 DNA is TGTGCCAGCAGACCTCGGGACAGCCCCAATCAGCCCCAGCATTTT. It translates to CASRPRDSPNQPQHF.

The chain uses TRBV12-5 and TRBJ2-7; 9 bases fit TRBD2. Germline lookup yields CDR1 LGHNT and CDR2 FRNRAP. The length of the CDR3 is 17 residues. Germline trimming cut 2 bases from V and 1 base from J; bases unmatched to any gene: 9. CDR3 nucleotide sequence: TGTGCTAGTGGTTTGCAGCCCCTAGCGGGGACTTCCTACGAGCAGTACTTC. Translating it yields CASGLQPLAGTSYEQYF. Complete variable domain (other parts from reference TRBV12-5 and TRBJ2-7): DARVTQTPRHKVTEMGQEVTMRCQPILGHNTVFWYRQTMMQGLELLAYFRNRAPLDDSGMPKDRFSAEMPDATLATLKIQPSEPRDSAVYFCASGLQPLAGTSYEQYFGPGTRLTVT.

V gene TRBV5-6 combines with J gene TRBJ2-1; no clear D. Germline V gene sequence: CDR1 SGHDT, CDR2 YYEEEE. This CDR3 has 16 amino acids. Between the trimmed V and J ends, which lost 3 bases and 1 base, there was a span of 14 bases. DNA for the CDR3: TGTGCCAGCAGCTCGTTAACCGCGATTTCCTACAATGAGCAGTTCTTC. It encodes CASSSLTAISYNEQFF.

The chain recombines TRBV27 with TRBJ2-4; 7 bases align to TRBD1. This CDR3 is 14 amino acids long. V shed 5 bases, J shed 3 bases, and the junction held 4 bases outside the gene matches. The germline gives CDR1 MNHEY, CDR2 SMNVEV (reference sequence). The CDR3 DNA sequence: TGTGCCAGCAGTCCACAGGGGCTCAAAAACATTCAGTACTTC. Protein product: CASSPQGLKNIQYF.

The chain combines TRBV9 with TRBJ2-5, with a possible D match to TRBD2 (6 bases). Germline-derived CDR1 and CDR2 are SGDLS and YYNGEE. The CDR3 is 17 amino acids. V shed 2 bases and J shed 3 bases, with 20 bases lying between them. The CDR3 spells CASSVRDGGALEETQYF. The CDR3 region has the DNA TGTGCCAGCAGCGTCCGCGACGGAGGGGCGCTCGAAGAGACCCAGTACTTC.

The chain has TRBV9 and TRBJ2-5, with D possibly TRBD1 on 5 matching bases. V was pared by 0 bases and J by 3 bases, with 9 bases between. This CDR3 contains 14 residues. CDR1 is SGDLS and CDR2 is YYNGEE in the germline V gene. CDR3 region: CASSVGVREETQYF. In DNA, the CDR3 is TGTGCCAGCAGCGTAGGCGTCAGGGAAGAGACCCAGTACTTC.

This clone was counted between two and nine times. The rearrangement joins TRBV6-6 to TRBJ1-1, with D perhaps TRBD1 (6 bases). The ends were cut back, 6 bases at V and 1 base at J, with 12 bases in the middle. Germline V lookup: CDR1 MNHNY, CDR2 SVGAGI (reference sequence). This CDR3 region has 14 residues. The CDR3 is CASSPGQPNTEAFF. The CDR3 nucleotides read TGTGCCAGCAGCCCCGGACAGCCGAACACTGAAGCTTTCTTT.

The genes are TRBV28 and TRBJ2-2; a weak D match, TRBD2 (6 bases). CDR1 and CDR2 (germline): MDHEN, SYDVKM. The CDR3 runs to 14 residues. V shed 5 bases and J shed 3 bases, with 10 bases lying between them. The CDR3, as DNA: TGTGCCAGCAGTCTAACTAGCTACACCGGGGAGCTGTTTTTT. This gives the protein CASSLTSYTGELFF.

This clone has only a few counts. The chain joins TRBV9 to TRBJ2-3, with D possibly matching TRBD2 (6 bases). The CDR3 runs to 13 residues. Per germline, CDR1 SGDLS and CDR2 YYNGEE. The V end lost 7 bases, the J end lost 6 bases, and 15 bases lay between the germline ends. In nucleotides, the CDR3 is TGTGCCAGCGGTGGAGGGGCGGGGGATACGCAGTATTTT. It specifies CASGGGAGDTQYF.

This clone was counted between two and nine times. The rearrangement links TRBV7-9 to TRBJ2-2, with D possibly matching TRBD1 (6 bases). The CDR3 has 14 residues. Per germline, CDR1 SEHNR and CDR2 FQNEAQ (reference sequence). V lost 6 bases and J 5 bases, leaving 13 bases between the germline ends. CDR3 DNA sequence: TGTGCCAGCAGTACAACACAGGGTACCGGGGAGCTGTTTTTT. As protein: CASSTTQGTGELFF.

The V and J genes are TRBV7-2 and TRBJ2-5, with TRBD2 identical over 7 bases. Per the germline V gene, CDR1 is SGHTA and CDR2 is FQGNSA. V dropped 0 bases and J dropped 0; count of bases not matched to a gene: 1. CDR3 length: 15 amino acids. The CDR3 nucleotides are TGTGCCAGCAGCTTAGCAGCGGGGTACCAAGAGACCCAGTACTTC. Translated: CASSLAAGYQETQYF.